The 6 T cell receptor beta chains reported below all come from one sample, sequenced in a study of a mutant IDH1 vaccine in newly diagnosed glioma. Profiling relied on immunoSEQ multiplex PCR, and the TCRdb table lists in-frame clones only, not all of them. The sample carries 30,000 to 35,000 clones, 45% to 70% recorded once. The time point: week 5, during vaccination. Mutant IDH1 20-mer peptide, at 300 ug, made up each vaccine dose, with topical imiquimod. Their antigens are not known. The sequencing used PBMCs, collected from a glioma patient whose treatment included an IDH1 peptide vaccine. Source of these receptors: a young woman with glioma.

The chain employs TRBV7-6 and TRBJ1-4; 9 bases line up with TRBD1. This CDR3 spans 14 amino acids. The J segment lost 7 bases and the V segment lost 4 bases, leaving 4 bases of the junction unmatched. CDR1 is SGHVS and CDR2 is FNYEAQ in the germline V gene. CDR3: CASSSGQGFEKLFF. As DNA, the CDR3 is TGTGCCAGCAGCTCGGGACAGGGATTTGAAAAACTGTTTTTT.

A few counts support this clone. The genes are TRBV2 and TRBJ1-2; no clear D gene. Germline V lookup: CDR1 SNHLY, CDR2 FYNNEI. V was clipped by 0 bases and J by 8 bases, with 16 bases between them. There are 15 residues in the CDR3. CDR3 coding DNA: TGTGCCAGCAGTGAAGCGCTTCTGGAGGCGTACGGCTACACCTTC. It codes for CASSEALLEAYGYTF.

V and J are TRBV4-2 and TRBJ1-3, with a weak D call TRBD1 (5 bases). Trimming pared 4 bases from V and 4 bases from J, leaving 17 bases between. The germline CDR1 and CDR2 sequences are LGHNA and YNFKEQ. The CDR3 extends over 16 amino acids. The CDR3: CASSLGGEQAGNTIYF. CDR3 sequence (DNA): TGTGCCAGCAGCCTGGGTGGGGAACAGGCCGGAAACACCATATATTTT.

The chain couples TRBV10-3 to TRBJ2-5; 11 positions match TRBD2. Germline V lookup: CDR1 ENHRY, CDR2 SYGVKD. The CDR3 loop spans 14 amino acids. V lost 10 bases to trimming and J lost 1 base; unmatched junction nucleotides: 5. CDR3 sequence reads: CATGLAGTQETQYF. CDR3 coding DNA: TGTGCCACAGGACTAGCGGGTACCCAAGAGACCCAGTACTTC.

V is TRBV2 and J is TRBJ1-4, with TRBD1 identical over 10 bases. The CDR3 totals 14 residues. CDR1 and CDR2 (germline): SNHLY, FYNNEI. J gave up 8 bases and V 7 bases, and 7 bases lay outside the gene matches. This chain's CDR3 is CASTPGTGDEKLFF. The CDR3 bases are TGTGCCAGCACCCCCGGGACAGGGGACGAAAAACTGTTTTTT.

The V and J genes are TRBV15 and TRBJ1-6; 7 bases are shared with TRBD1. The length of the CDR3 is 15 residues. The V segment lost 3 bases and the J segment 7 bases; nucleotides outside the gene matches: 6. Germline values: CDR1 LNHNV, CDR2 YYDKDF (reference sequence). CDR3 in amino acids: CATSRETGMNSPLHF. CDR3 bases: TGTGCCACCAGCAGGGAGACAGGGATGAATTCACCCCTCCACTTT.